This TCR beta chain comes out of a study of beta chain features in type 1 diabetes (dated by TCRdb to between 2017 and 2018). About the study as a whole: No differences in mean age, gender distribution, total cell number or subset yield were found between patients and healthy donors. A total of about 110 million sorted cells were examined across all samples, and the number of cells per subset was strongly correlated with RNA yield. In the study, recently diagnosed type 1 diabetes patients and matched healthy donors were compared on the TCRB repertoires of their sorted circulating CD4+ T cell subsets. Regulatory and stem cell-like memory subsets were isolated from only 8 patients and roughly 8 healthy donors, whereas naive and central memory subsets came from all 30 or so donors.

The investigation overall reported the following: In all four CD4+ subsets, TCRB CDR3 length was moderately but significantly shorter in type 1 diabetes patients. Because cDNA was sequenced instead of genomic DNA, activated cells with high expression could be over-represented, although the groups did not differ in activation or CD3 levels. Because the HLA sub-analyses included only small numbers of individuals, any influence of HLA type on TCRB rearrangement was left unresolved. Naive, central memory and regulatory TCRB repertoires appeared to be more similar among patients than among healthy donors. PCR may preferentially amplify shorter templates, but because patient and control samples were amplified and corrected together, any resulting skew would affect both groups equally. Fewer insertions and more nucleotide deletions at VDJ recombination sites were observed in patients with type 1 diabetes, implying thymic rearrangement abnormalities.

The entire isolated RNA was reverse transcribed using the High Capacity cDNA Reverse Transcription Kit, and thus expressed TCRB transcripts were sequenced. Naive, central memory and regulatory T cell samples underwent deep immunoSEQ sequencing, averaging around 4 million total reads per sample. Sorted cells were lysed in RLT buffer and RNA was extracted with DNase-treated RNeasy Micro or Mini kits, depending on cell number. Each cell subset was processed separately to prevent cross-contamination, with patient and healthy donor samples processed together. The immunoSEQ multiplex PCR was used to amplify TCRB sequences from cDNA, yielding 87-bp fragments that span the CDR3 region. The amplicons were sequenced using the Illumina HiSeq platform. The paper's data handling went like this. Synthetic template baselines were used to correct PCR bias computationally, reads within Hamming distance 2 were collapsed together, and singletons that could not be merged were discarded. Reads were aligned against IMGT to assign V, D and J genes, CDR3 length and insertions or deletions at six rearrangement sites. Within each subset, clonotype counts were normalized to the number of sorted cells before true diversity and Gini coefficients were calculated with the tcR R package. Repertoire sharing was quantified using the overlap coefficient calculated on TCRB nucleotide sequences. Imported from immuneACCESS, the table was reduced by TCRdb to in-frame sequences with V and J called. These copies leave out some clones; in studies compared against another copy, an unresolved V gene accounts for under half, and the cause of the remainder is not known. V and J calls and clone size are as listed in that table; D and trimming were resolved from the DNA. This sample gives some 140,000 clones in total; about 10% of them show up just once. In total, the top ten clones hold around 0.7% of the sample.

From each donor, a single peripheral blood sample of 90 to 150 mL on average was drawn into heparinised tubes. A BD FACSAria II and a panel including CD45RO, CCR7, CD25, CD127, CD95 and CD27 were used to sort naive, central memory, regulatory and stem cell-like memory CD4+ T cells. Every sorted population had a purity above 98%. Right away, PBMCs were isolated by Lymphoprep density gradient centrifugation and were stained directly, with no culture step. So that batch effects would be minimized, each experiment stained and sorted samples in pairs, pairing one healthy donor with one patient. This clone was recorded a few times. The antigen this receptor binds is unknown. Base qualities are not provided; no much larger clone lies one nucleotide away. The material sequenced was central memory CD4+ T cells from blood. The clonotype originates from a man aged 25 to 45 with type 1 diabetes.

The CDR3 reads as follows: CAWSNGAGGYNEQFF. The nucleotide sequence is TGTGCCTGGAGTAACGGGGCGGGGGGATACAATGAGCAGTTCTTC. In this chain, TRBV30 is recombined with TRBJ2-1, with 8 bases aligning to TRBD2. V is pruned by 2 bases and J by 4 bases, leaving 7 bases of the junction without a gene match. The CDR3 runs 15 residues from the cysteine to the phenylalanine. Left in the record is the CDR3 DNA by itself, 45 bases read in frame from the first base. In the germline V gene (reference sequence), CDR1 corresponds to GTSNPN and CDR2 to SVGIG.